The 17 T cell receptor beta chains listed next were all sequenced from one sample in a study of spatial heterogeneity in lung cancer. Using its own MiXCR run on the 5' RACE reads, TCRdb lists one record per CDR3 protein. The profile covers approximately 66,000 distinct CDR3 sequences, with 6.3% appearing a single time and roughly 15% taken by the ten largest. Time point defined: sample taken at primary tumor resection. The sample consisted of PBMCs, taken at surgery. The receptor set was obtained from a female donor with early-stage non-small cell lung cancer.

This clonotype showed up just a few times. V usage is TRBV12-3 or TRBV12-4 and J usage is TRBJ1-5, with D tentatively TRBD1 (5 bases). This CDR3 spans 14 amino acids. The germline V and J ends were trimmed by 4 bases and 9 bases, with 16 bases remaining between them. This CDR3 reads CASSSQGAHRPQHF. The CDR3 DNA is TGTGCCAGCAGTTCTCAAGGGGCCCATCGGCCCCAGCATTTT.

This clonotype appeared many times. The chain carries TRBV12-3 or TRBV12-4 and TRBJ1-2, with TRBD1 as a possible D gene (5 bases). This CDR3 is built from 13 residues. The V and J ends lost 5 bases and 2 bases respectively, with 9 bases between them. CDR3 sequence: CASSLQENYGYTF. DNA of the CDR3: TGTGCCAGCAGTCTACAGGAAAACTATGGCTACACCTTC.

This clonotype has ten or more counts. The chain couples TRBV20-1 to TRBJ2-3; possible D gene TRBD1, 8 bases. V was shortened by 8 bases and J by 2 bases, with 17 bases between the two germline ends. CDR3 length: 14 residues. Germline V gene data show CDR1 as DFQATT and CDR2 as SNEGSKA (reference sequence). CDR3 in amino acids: CSTGGQAITDTQYF. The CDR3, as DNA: TGCAGTACGGGGGGACAGGCGATCACAGATACGCAGTATTTT.

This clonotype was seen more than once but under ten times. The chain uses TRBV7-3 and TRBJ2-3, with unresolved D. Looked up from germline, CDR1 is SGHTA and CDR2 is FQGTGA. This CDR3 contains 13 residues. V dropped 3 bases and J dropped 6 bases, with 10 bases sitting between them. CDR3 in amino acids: CASSLASFDTQYF. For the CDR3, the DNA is TGTGCCAGCAGCTTGGCCTCCTTCGATACGCAGTATTTT.

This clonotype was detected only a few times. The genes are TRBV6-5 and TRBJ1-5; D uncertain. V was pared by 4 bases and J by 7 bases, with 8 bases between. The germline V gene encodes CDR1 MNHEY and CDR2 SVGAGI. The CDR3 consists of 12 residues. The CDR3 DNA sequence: TGTGCCAGCAGTTCTCCTAACCAGCCCCAGCATTTT. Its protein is CASSSPNQPQHF.

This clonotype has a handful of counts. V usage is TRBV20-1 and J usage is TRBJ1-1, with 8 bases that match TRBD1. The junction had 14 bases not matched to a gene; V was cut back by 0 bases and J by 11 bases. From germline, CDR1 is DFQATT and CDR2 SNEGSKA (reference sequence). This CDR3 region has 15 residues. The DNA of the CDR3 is TGCAGTGCTAGAGATTGGTTATCGGACAGGGTTGATGCTTTCTTT. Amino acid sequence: CSARDWLSDRVDAFF.

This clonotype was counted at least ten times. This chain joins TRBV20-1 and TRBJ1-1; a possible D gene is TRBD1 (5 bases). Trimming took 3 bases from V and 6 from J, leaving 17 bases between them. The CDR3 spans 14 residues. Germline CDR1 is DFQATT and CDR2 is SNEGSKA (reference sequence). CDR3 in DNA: TGCAGTGCTAGCCCAATTCTAGGGGTATCTGAAGCTTTCTTT. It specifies CSASPILGVSEAFF.

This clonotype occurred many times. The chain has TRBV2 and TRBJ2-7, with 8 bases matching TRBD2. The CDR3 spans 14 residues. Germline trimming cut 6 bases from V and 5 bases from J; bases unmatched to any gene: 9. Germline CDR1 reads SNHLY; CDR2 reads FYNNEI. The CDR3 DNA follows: TGTGCCAGCAGCACGGGGGGGAGGACCCACGAGCAGTACGTC. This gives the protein CASSTGGRTHEQYV.

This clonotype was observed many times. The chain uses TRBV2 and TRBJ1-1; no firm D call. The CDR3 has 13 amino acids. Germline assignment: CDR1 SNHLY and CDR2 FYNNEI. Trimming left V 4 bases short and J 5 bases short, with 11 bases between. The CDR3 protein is CASSVGEGTEAFF. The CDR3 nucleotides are TGTGCCAGCAGTGTGGGCGAGGGTACTGAAGCTTTCTTT.

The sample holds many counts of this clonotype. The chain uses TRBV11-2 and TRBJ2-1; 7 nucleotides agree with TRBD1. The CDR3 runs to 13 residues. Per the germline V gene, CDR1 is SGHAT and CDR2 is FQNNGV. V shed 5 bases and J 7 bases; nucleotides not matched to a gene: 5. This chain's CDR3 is CASSPGQTNEQFF. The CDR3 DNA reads TGTGCCAGCAGCCCGGGACAGACGAATGAGCAGTTCTTC. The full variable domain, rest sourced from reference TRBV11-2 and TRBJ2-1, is EAGVAQSPRYKIIEKRQSVAFWCNPISGHATLYWYQQILGQGPKLLIQFQNNGVVDDSQLPKDRFSAERLKGVDSTLKIQPAKLEDSAVYLCASSPGQTNEQFFGPGTRLTVL.

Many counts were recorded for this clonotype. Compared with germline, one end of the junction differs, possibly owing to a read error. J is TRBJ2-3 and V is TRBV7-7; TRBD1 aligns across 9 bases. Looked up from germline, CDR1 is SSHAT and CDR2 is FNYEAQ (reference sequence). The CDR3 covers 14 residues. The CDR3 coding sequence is TGTGCTAGCAGCCGACAGGGGGGGTCGGATACGCAGTATTTT. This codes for CASSRQGGSDTQYF.

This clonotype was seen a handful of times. In nucleotides, the CDR3 is TGTGCCAGCAGAGAGACAGGGATGCCCCACTCTGGGGCCAACGTCCTGACTTTC. Protein sequence: CASRETGMPHSGANVLTF. This chain joins TRBV6-8 and TRBJ2-6, with 7 bases fitting TRBD1. This CDR3 spans 18 amino acids. The germline V gene has CDR1 MNHGY and CDR2 SAAAGT. Trimming cost V 6 bases and J 0 bases; bases outside gene matches: 11.

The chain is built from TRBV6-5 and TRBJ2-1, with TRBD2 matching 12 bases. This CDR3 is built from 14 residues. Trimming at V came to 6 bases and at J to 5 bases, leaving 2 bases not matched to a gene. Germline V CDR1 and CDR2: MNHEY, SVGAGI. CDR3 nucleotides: TGTGCCAGCAGAAGACTAGCGGGGGACAATGAGCAGTTCTTC. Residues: CASRRLAGDNEQFF.

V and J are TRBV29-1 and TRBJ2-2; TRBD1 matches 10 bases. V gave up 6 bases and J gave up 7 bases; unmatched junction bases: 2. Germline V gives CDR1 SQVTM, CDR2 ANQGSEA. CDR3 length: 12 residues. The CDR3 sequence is CSVGQGIGELFF. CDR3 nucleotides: TGCAGCGTGGGACAGGGGATCGGGGAGCTGTTTTTT.

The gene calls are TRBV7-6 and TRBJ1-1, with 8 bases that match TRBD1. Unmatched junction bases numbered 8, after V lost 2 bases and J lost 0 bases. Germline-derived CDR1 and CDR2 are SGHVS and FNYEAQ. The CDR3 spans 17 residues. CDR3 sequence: CASSLRAGGLMNTEAFF. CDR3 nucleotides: TGTGCCAGCAGCTTAAGGGCAGGGGGCCTAATGAACACTGAAGCTTTCTTT.

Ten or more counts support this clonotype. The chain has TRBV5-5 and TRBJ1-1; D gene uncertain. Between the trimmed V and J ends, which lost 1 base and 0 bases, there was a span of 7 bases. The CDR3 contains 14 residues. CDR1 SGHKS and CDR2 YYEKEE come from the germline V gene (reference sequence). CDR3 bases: TGTGCCAGCAGCTTGAACAGCCTGAACACTGAAGCTTTCTTT. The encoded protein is CASSLNSLNTEAFF.

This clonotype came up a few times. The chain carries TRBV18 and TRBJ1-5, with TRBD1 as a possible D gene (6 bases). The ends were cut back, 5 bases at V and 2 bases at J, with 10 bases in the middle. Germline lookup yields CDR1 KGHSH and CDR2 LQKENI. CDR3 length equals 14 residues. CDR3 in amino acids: CASSEAGGNQPQHF. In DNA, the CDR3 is TGTGCCAGCTCAGAAGCAGGGGGCAATCAGCCCCAGCATTTT. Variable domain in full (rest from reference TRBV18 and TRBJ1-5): NAGVMQNPRHLVRRRGQEARLRCSPMKGHSHVYWYRQLPEEGLKFMVYLQKENIIDESGMPKERFSAEFPKEGPSILRIQQVVRGDSAAYFCASSEAGGNQPQHFGDGTRLSIL.